Listed below are T cell receptor beta chains from one sample, sequenced in a study of T cell responses to AZD1222 COVID-19 vaccine. Profiled with immunoSEQ multiplex PCR; TCRdb holds only in-frame clones, not every one. The sample has approximately 120,000 clones; about 89% are singletons. This material consisted of peripheral blood, taken 28 days after the second AZD1222 dose. All receptors derive from an adult who received the AZD1222 COVID-19 vaccine. Both conserved end residues are part of each CDR3. The order of the fields is clone size, V gene, D gene, J gene, CDR3 DNA, CDR3 protein. The D gene is left open where the match is weak. Not all rows give a size; the values are once, few, many and, for expanded clones, a class.

abundance: NA; v_gene: TRBV24-1; d_gene: NA; j_gene: TRBJ1-2; CDR3nt: TGTGCCACCAGTGATCGGACCGTCAGAGACAACTATGGCTACACCTTC; CDR3aa: CATSDRTVRDNYGYTF
abundance: NA; v_gene: TRBV7-9; d_gene: NA; j_gene: TRBJ2-7; CDR3nt: TGTGCCAGCAGCTTAGATTTTGGCCGCTACGAGCAGTACTTC; CDR3aa: CASSLDFGRYEQYF
abundance: NA; v_gene: TRBV18; d_gene: TRBD2; j_gene: TRBJ2-1; CDR3nt: TGTGCCAGCTCGAATCCTAGCGGCTCCTACAATGAGCAGTTCTTC; CDR3aa: CASSNPSGSYNEQFF
abundance: once; v_gene: TRBV6-5; d_gene: NA; j_gene: TRBJ2-4; CDR3nt: TGTGCCAGCAGGCCACAGGGTTTAGCCAAAAACATTCAGTACTTC; CDR3aa: CASRPQGLAKNIQYF
abundance: NA; v_gene: TRBV3-1/TRBV3-2; d_gene: NA; j_gene: TRBJ1-2; CDR3nt: TGTGCCAGCAGCCATTTGGACAGTCGTGACAATGGCTACACCTTC; CDR3aa: CASSHLDSRDNGYTF
abundance: NA; v_gene: TRBV30; d_gene: NA; j_gene: TRBJ1-5; CDR3nt: TGTGCCTGGAGTCAAAGGCCAAATCAGCCCCAGCATTTT; CDR3aa: CAWSQRPNQPQHF
abundance: NA; v_gene: TRBV9; d_gene: NA; j_gene: TRBJ2-7; CDR3nt: TGTGCCAGCAGCCCCCAGCCCGGGCAGGGGTCCTACGAGCAGTACTTC; CDR3aa: CASSPQPGQGSYEQYF
abundance: NA; v_gene: TRBV4-3; d_gene: TRBD1; j_gene: TRBJ1-6; CDR3nt: TGCGCCAGCAGCCAAGAGAGACAGGGGGCAGCTACCTATAATTCACCCCTCCACTTT; CDR3aa: CASSQERQGAATYNSPLHF
abundance: NA; v_gene: TRBV7-2; d_gene: NA; j_gene: TRBJ2-3; CDR3nt: TGTGCCAGCAGCGCCCTTCCCGGGGATACGCAGTATTTT; CDR3aa: CASSALPGDTQYF
abundance: NA; v_gene: TRBV9; d_gene: TRBD2; j_gene: TRBJ2-1; CDR3nt: TGTGCCAGCAGCGTCGCCCCTAGCGGGGGGGCGAAAGTCAATGAGCAGTTCTTC; CDR3aa: CASSVAPSGGAKVNEQFF
abundance: NA; v_gene: TRBV5-1; d_gene: NA; j_gene: TRBJ1-2; CDR3nt: TGCGCCAGCAGCTTACAGGGTCTATGGTCCTACACCTTC; CDR3aa: CASSLQGLWSYTF
abundance: few; v_gene: TRBV12-3/TRBV12-4; d_gene: NA; j_gene: TRBJ2-7; CDR3nt: TGTGCCAGCAGACAGGCTGCCTCCTACGAGCAGTACTTC; CDR3aa: CASRQAASYEQYF
abundance: NA; v_gene: TRBV30; d_gene: NA; j_gene: TRBJ1-4; CDR3nt: TGTGCCTGGAGCGGGGGCGGGAAACTGTTTTTT; CDR3aa: CAWSGGGKLFF
abundance: NA; v_gene: TRBV4-3; d_gene: NA; j_gene: TRBJ2-2; CDR3nt: TGCGCCAGCAGCCAAGACCTTCCTACCCGCGGGCCGGCCGGGGAGCTGTTTTTT; CDR3aa: CASSQDLPTRGPAGELFF
abundance: NA; v_gene: TRBV5-1; d_gene: NA; j_gene: TRBJ1-1; CDR3nt: TGCGCCAGCAGCCCTGGAGGGCTTTCGAACACTGAAGCTTTCTTT; CDR3aa: CASSPGGLSNTEAFF
abundance: NA; v_gene: TRBV4-3; d_gene: NA; j_gene: TRBJ1-4; CDR3nt: TGCGCCAGCAGCCAAGCTTTCCCCTCAAATGAAAAACTGTTTTTT; CDR3aa: CASSQAFPSNEKLFF
abundance: NA; v_gene: TRBV18; d_gene: NA; j_gene: TRBJ2-2; CDR3nt: TGTGCCAGCTCTCCACGGTCGTCCCCGAACACCGGGGAGCTGTTTTTT; CDR3aa: CASSPRSSPNTGELFF
abundance: NA; v_gene: TRBV5-8; d_gene: TRBD1; j_gene: TRBJ1-1; CDR3nt: TGTGCCAGCAGCTCCGGGACAGATAACACTGAAGCTTTCTTT; CDR3aa: CASSSGTDNTEAFF
abundance: NA; v_gene: TRBV27; d_gene: NA; j_gene: TRBJ2-3; CDR3nt: TGTGCCAGCAGTTTAGGCTTATCCACAGATACGCAGTATTTT; CDR3aa: CASSLGLSTDTQYF
abundance: once; v_gene: TRBV6-5; d_gene: NA; j_gene: TRBJ1-5; CDR3nt: TGTGCCAGCAGAGCCCTCTTGGGTAGCAATCAGCCCCAGCATTTT; CDR3aa: CASRALLGSNQPQHF
abundance: NA; v_gene: TRBV11-2; d_gene: NA; j_gene: TRBJ1-2; CDR3nt: TGTGCCAGCAGCTCGTCACAGGTTAACTATGGCTACACCTTC; CDR3aa: CASSSSQVNYGYTF
abundance: once; v_gene: TRBV19; d_gene: TRBD2; j_gene: TRBJ2-1; CDR3nt: TGTGCCAGTACCGCGACTAGCGGGAGTTATAGGTACAATGAGCAGTTCTTC; CDR3aa: CASTATSGSYRYNEQFF
abundance: NA; v_gene: TRBV19; d_gene: NA; j_gene: TRBJ1-1; CDR3nt: TGTGCCAGTAGTGCCCTCGGCGCGGGGACGGTAAGGACTGAAGCTTTCTTT; CDR3aa: CASSALGAGTVRTEAFF